The subject of this entry is one T cell receptor beta chain. Antigen: not known. With molecular barcodes, quantitative 5'-RACE was used to make the TCR beta libraries. Using its own MiXCR run on the 5' RACE reads, TCRdb lists one record per CDR3 protein. This table holds about 500,000 distinct CDR3 sequences, about an eighth found once. V was trimmed by 5 bases and J by 3 bases, leaving 13 bases between them. The CDR3 sequence is 14 residues long. CDR1 LGHDT and CDR2 YNNKEL come from the germline V gene (reference sequence). These data belong to a study of CD8 T cells in ankylosing spondylitis. The study, taken as a whole, reports: Earlier reports found some motif variants in synovial fluid and blood in reactive arthritis. Disease-linked clones were CD8+ and relatively rare in peripheral blood. Clones linked to disease were reported to show significant enrichment in matched ankylosing spondylitis synovial fluid. Among TCR beta sequences, a motif of under ten highly homologous variants appeared characteristic of ankylosing spondylitis blood.

The V call is TRBV3-1, the J call TRBJ1-1; the D gene is possibly TRBD1 (5 bases). The sequenced material came from blood, either unsorted or a sorted T cell fraction (not recorded which). The receptor comes from a male donor with ankylosing spondylitis. For the CDR3, the DNA is TGTGCCAGCAGCAGGGGAATGGGGGACACTGAAGCTTTCTTT. This codes for CASSRGMGDTEAFF.